This T cell receptor beta chain appears in the sequencing data of a study of spatial heterogeneity in lung cancer. The time point: sample taken at primary tumor resection. No cell sorting; template was whole RNA from tumor, lung tissue or PBMC. At least ten counts were recorded for this clonotype. This CDR3 has 13 amino acids. Germline values: CDR1 SGHDN, CDR2 FVKESK. With V trimmed by 7 bases and J by 4 bases, 5 bases remained unmatched. In the library, each TCR cDNA molecule bore its own unique molecular identifier. TCRdb ran MiXCR on the 5' RACE reads and lists one entry per CDR3 protein. This table has about 10,000 distinct CDR3 sequences, 6% to 7.5% appearing once.

V usage is TRBV14 and J usage is TRBJ2-5; 8 positions agree with TRBD1. The sequencing used normal lung tissue next to the tumor, collected at surgery. This receptor was taken from a male donor with early-stage non-small cell lung cancer. The CDR3 loop reads CASTMQGAETQYF. The CDR3 DNA reads TGTGCCAGCACCATGCAGGGGGCAGAGACCCAGTACTTC.